This T cell receptor (beta chain) was sequenced during a study of T-cell memory formation after mild COVID-19. Study-wide findings and caveats: Pre-infection memory held some responding clones, suggesting pre-existing cross-reactive T cells responded. CM and EM subsets held most contracting CD4+ clones; EMRA held CD8+ ones. Clones contracting over day 15 to 85 were CD4/CD8 balanced, with later expanders leaning CD4+.

As concerns this clonotype: Its antigen is not identified.

Trimming pared 3 bases from V and 0 bases from J, leaving 11 bases between. This CDR3 is 15 amino acids long. Libraries for TCRalpha and TCRbeta carried sample barcodes and unique molecular identifiers via 5'RACE. TCRdb re-derived calls from the 5' RACE reads in MiXCR, one entry per CDR3 protein. The sample has approximately 240,000 distinct CDR3 sequences; 16% are singletons. The receptor was isolated from a young man who had mild COVID-19 (a few samples of this study predate the infection). Cell type and time point are not known. Sequenced input: PBMCs or a T cell subset sorted from them (not recorded which). The V call is TRBV12-3 or TRBV12-4, the J call TRBJ1-1; D unresolved. CDR3 amino acids: CASSFSGRLNTEAFF. CDR3 coding DNA: TGTGCCAGCAGTTTCTCGGGCAGGTTGAACACTGAAGCTTTCTTT.